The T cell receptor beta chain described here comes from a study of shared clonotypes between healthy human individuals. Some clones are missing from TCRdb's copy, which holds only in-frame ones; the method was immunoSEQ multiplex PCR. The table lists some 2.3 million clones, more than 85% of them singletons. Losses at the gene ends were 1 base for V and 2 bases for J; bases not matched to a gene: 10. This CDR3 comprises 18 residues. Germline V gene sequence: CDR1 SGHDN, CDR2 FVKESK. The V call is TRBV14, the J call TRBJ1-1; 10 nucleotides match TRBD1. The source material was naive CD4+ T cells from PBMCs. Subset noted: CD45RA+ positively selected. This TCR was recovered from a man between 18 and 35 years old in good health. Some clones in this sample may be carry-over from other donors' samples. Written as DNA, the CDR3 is TGTGCCAGCAGCCAAGGCTTGACAGGGGGCCCCCTCAACACTGAAGCTTTCTTT. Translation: CASSQGLTGGPLNTEAFF.